This T cell receptor beta chain originates from a study of early T cells in non-severe SARS-CoV-2 infection. The wider study: Chains were unpaired, as sequencing was done on bulk RNA from unsorted whole blood. Overall study findings and caveats: VDJdb matches were skewed toward anti-spike CD8 T cell responses.

Germline values: CDR1 MGHRA, CDR2 YSYEKL. The length of the CDR3 is 14 residues. Trimming left V 4 bases short and J 3 bases short, with 13 bases between. Concerning this clonotype itself: Its cognate antigen is unknown.

Separate cDNA molecules each had unique molecular identifiers attached to them. TCRdb independently ran MiXCR on the 5' RACE reads; one entry per CDR3 protein. Of 55,000 to 75,000 distinct CDR3 sequences detected, under 13% appear once; the ten largest clones hold roughly 6%. This sequence was found in an adult who was a healthcare worker with PCR-confirmed SARS-CoV-2 infection or an uninfected control (not recorded which). The source material was whole blood. The rearrangement links TRBV4-1 to TRBJ2-7, with D tentatively TRBD1 (6 bases). The CDR3 region is CASSLEGESYEQYF. The DNA for the CDR3 is TGCGCCAGCAGCCTTGAGGGGGAGAGCTACGAGCAGTACTTC.